Listed here are 31 T cell receptor beta chains from one sample, sequenced in a study of long-term antiretroviral therapy in people with HIV. Survey-level resolution applied to immunoSEQ assay v3.0. TCRdb's copy holds only in-frame clones and misses some; the assay was immunoSEQ multiplex PCR. The sample records 25,000 to 35,000 clones, around nine tenths being singletons. The sample in question was unsorted PBMCs, obtained 1.8 years after starting antiretroviral therapy. These receptors came from a young woman with HIV.

This clone was counted a single time. V and J are TRBV27 and TRBJ2-7; 9 bases agree with TRBD2. The V and J ends lost 3 bases and 4 bases, in that order; junction bases with no gene match: 4. This CDR3 is built from 14 residues. Germline V gives CDR1 MNHEY, CDR2 SMNVEV (reference sequence). Here the CDR3 DNA reads TGTGCCAGCAGTTTCACTAGCGGGTTTTACGAGCAGTACTTC. It specifies CASSFTSGFYEQYF.

The V call is TRBV5-1, the J call TRBJ2-7; 7 bases are a match to TRBD1. This CDR3 comprises 14 residues. The trim removed 0 bases at V and 3 bases at J, leaving 3 bases unmatched. Germline CDR1 reads SGHRS; CDR2 reads YFSETQ. CDR3: CASSLGQGGYEQYF. CDR3 coding DNA: TGCGCCAGCAGCTTGGGACAGGGTGGCTACGAGCAGTACTTC.

The rearrangement uses TRBV7-2 and TRBJ2-7; TRBD1 is a possible D gene (6 bases). Germline assignment: CDR1 SGHTA and CDR2 FQGNSA. V lost 1 base and J lost 2, with 9 bases in between. The length of the CDR3 is 14 residues. CDR3 residues: CASSLGRGTYEQYF. CDR3 in DNA: TGTGCCAGCAGCTTAGGTAGGGGGACCTACGAGCAGTACTTC.

This sequence joins TRBV18 and TRBJ1-3; D gene unclear. CDR1 KGHSH and CDR2 LQKENI come from the germline V gene. The ends were cut back, 0 bases at V and 0 bases at J, with 9 bases in the middle. The CDR3 runs 16 residues. CDR3 protein: CASSPPVSSSGNTIYF. The CDR3 nucleotides read TGTGCCAGCTCACCACCGGTTTCGAGCTCTGGAAACACCATATATTTT.

This chain uses TRBV5-1 with TRBJ2-2, with D perhaps TRBD1 (5 bases). With 3 bases removed from V and 13 bases from J, the gap between germline ends came to 13 bases. Germline V gene data show CDR1 as SGHRS and CDR2 as YFSETQ. This CDR3 has 12 residues. The CDR3 nucleotides are TGCGCCAGCAGCTCCACTTCCACAGGGCTGTTTTTT. Amino acid sequence: CASSSTSTGLFF.

The chain joins TRBV5-4 to TRBJ2-3; either TRBD1 or TRBD2 may fit D (5 bases each). The CDR3 extends over 16 amino acids. The germline gives CDR1 SGHNT, CDR2 YYREEE (reference sequence). The ends were cut back, 3 bases at V and 2 bases at J, with 16 bases in the middle. In nucleotides, the CDR3 is TGTGCCAGCAGCTCGGGACGGCTTCTTAACACAGATACGCAGTATTTT. Translated: CASSSGRLLNTDTQYF.

The chain is built from TRBV18 and TRBJ1-5, with D tentatively TRBD1 (6 bases). V was shortened by 4 bases and J by 11 bases, with 12 bases between the two germline ends. The CDR3 runs to 12 residues. Germline V gene sequence: CDR1 KGHSH, CDR2 LQKENI. The CDR3 region has the DNA TGTGCCAGCTCACGGCGGACAGCAGCCCAGCATTTT. Translation: CASSRRTAAQHF.

The chain links TRBV19 to TRBJ1-1; D may be TRBD1 (6 bases). This CDR3 has 14 residues. Between the trimmed V and J ends, which lost 3 bases and 5 bases, there was a span of 13 bases. In germline, CDR1 is LNHDA, CDR2 SQIVND (reference sequence). The chain's CDR3 is CASSIGGRGTEAFF. The CDR3 region has the DNA TGTGCCAGTAGTATCGGGGGGCGCGGTACTGAAGCTTTCTTT.

The chain employs TRBV28 and TRBJ1-2; 10 bases line up with TRBD1. CDR1 and CDR2 from the germline V gene are MDHEN and SYDVKM. This CDR3 contains 15 residues. V dropped 5 bases and J dropped 2; count of bases not matched to a gene: 5. The CDR3 is CASSRPGQGNYGYTF. CDR3 in DNA: TGTGCCAGCAGTCGACCGGGACAGGGGAACTATGGCTACACCTTC.

This clone was seen a few times. The rearrangement joins TRBV5-1 to TRBJ2-7; 11 bases agree with TRBD1. CDR1 SGHRS and CDR2 YFSETQ come from the germline V gene. This CDR3 spans 16 amino acids. J was trimmed by 1 base and V by 3 bases; bases with no gene match: 6. CDR3 nucleotide sequence: TGCGCCAGCAGCTGGACAGGGGGCCTCTCTTCCTACGAGCAGTACTTC. Translation: CASSWTGGLSSYEQYF. The variable domain in full, with the rest retrieved from reference TRBV5-1 and TRBJ2-7, is KAGVTQTPRYLIKTRGQQVTLSCSPISGHRSVSWYQQTPGQGLQFLFEYFSETQRNKGNFPGRFSGRQFSNSRSEMNVSTLELGDSALYLCASSWTGGLSSYEQYFGPGTRLTVT.

The count of this clone is one. CDR3 loop: CASTDSAVRSYNEQFF. The DNA for the CDR3 is TGTGCCAGTACCGACAGTGCCGTCCGGTCCTACAATGAGCAGTTCTTC. V gene TRBV19 combines with J gene TRBJ2-1; tentatively, D is TRBD1 (5 bases). CDR1 is LNHDA, CDR2 SQIVND, per germline (reference sequence). The CDR3 runs 16 residues. The ends were cut back, 7 bases at V and 1 base at J, with 17 bases in the middle. The full variable domain, rest sourced from reference TRBV19 and TRBJ2-1, is DGGITQSPKYLFRKEGQNVTLSCEQNLNHDAMYWYRQDPGQGLRLIYYSQIVNDFQKGDIAEGYSVSREKKESFPLTVTSAQKNPTAFYLCASTDSAVRSYNEQFFGPGTRLTVL.

The gene calls are TRBV9 and TRBJ2-1, with D possibly TRBD2 on 5 matching bases. Germline-derived CDR1 and CDR2 are SGDLS and YYNGEE. V was cut by 3 bases and J by 8 bases, with 24 bases left in between. CDR3 length: 17 amino acids. DNA for the CDR3: TGTGCCAGCAGCGCCCCTTTCGGCGGGCCCAAGGTCCATGAGCAGTTCTTC. Its translation is CASSAPFGGPKVHEQFF.

This chain connects TRBV7-9 to TRBJ2-2; 8 bases are a match to TRBD2. Trimming cost V 7 bases and J 3 bases; bases outside gene matches: 7. Germline assignment: CDR1 SEHNR and CDR2 FQNEAQ (reference sequence). The length of the CDR3 is 15 residues. CDR3 nucleotide sequence: TGTGCCAGCAAATCTCAGCGGGAGTACACCGGGGAGCTGTTTTTT. It specifies CASKSQREYTGELFF.

The rearrangement links TRBV11-3 to TRBJ2-3, with 9 bases matching TRBD1. The J segment lost 6 bases and the V segment lost 5 bases, leaving 12 bases of the junction unmatched. This CDR3 contains 16 residues. Germline V CDR1 and CDR2: SGHNT, YENEEA. DNA of the CDR3: TGTGCCAGCAGCCCCTCCGGGACAGGGTATAGCGATACGCAGTATTTT. This codes for CASSPSGTGYSDTQYF.

This clone appeared a single time. The V call is TRBV25-1, the J call TRBJ1-1; D unresolved. The V gene's germline CDR1 is MGHDK and CDR2 SYGVNS. The CDR3 has 13 residues. Trimming removed 6 bases at V and 6 bases at J, with 14 bases between. The CDR3 nucleotides read TGTGCCAGCAGAACTGACGGCAACGCTGAAGCTTTCTTT. Protein sequence: CASRTDGNAEAFF.

This clone has just a few counts. V is TRBV7-2 and J is TRBJ2-3; TRBD2 might be the D (5 bases). Germline V gene sequence: CDR1 SGHTA, CDR2 FQGNSA. The CDR3 extends over 12 amino acids. Trimming cost V 1 base and J 11 bases, with 10 bases left between them. In nucleotides, the CDR3 is TGTGCCAGCAGCTTAGACGGGAATCGGCAGTATTTT. This sequence encodes CASSLDGNRQYF.

This clone is a singleton in its sample. The gene calls are TRBV7-9 and TRBJ1-5, with 10 bases lining up with TRBD1. This CDR3 is built from 17 residues. Germline CDR1 SEHNR, CDR2 FQNEAQ (reference sequence). The V segment lost 3 bases and the J segment 0 bases; nucleotides outside the gene matches: 5. Here the CDR3 reads CASSLDRGTGSNQPQHF. The CDR3 DNA reads TGTGCCAGCAGCTTGGACAGGGGGACGGGTAGCAATCAGCCCCAGCATTTT.

The V and J genes are TRBV27 and TRBJ1-2, with 12 nucleotides matching TRBD1. Trimming at V came to 4 bases and at J to 7 bases, leaving 16 bases not matched to a gene. Germline V gene data show CDR1 as MNHEY and CDR2 as SMNVEV (reference sequence). This CDR3 has 18 amino acids. The CDR3 protein is CASSSALAGTGGAGGYTF. In nucleotides, the CDR3 is TGTGCCAGCAGTTCCGCCCTAGCCGGGACAGGGGGCGCGGGTGGCTACACCTTC.

V is TRBV7-2 and J is TRBJ2-2; 10 nucleotides line up with TRBD2. The CDR3 extends over 17 amino acids. V lost 5 bases and J lost 4; bases outside the gene matches: 10. Germline assignment: CDR1 SGHTA and CDR2 FQGNSA. CDR3 in DNA: TGTGCCAGCAGCGAAAGCGGGAGGGTAGCGGGCACCGGGGAGCTGTTTTTT. Translating it yields CASSESGRVAGTGELFF.

The V call is TRBV9, the J call TRBJ2-1, with TRBD2 as a possible D gene (6 bases). Trimming left V 7 bases short and J 4 bases short, with 6 bases between. CDR1 is SGDLS, CDR2 YYNGEE, per germline. The CDR3 runs to 11 residues. The CDR3 sequence: CASGGYNEQFF. Written as DNA, the CDR3 is TGTGCCAGCGGAGGGTACAATGAGCAGTTCTTC.

CDR3 in amino acids: CASSLWPSSGEQYF. The CDR3 nucleotides are TGTGCCAGCAGTTTATGGCCCTCCTCCGGCGAGCAGTACTTC. The chain has TRBV28 and TRBJ2-7, with unresolved D. Trimming took 0 bases from V and 6 from J, leaving 12 bases between them. Germline V gene lookup returns CDR1 MDHEN and CDR2 SYDVKM. The CDR3 covers 14 residues.

The table lists this clone with a count of one. The V call is TRBV19, the J call TRBJ2-1; TRBD1 might be the D (6 bases). This CDR3 contains 12 residues. The ends were cut back, 4 bases at V and 7 bases at J, with 8 bases in the middle. Germline V CDR1 and CDR2: LNHDA, SQIVND (reference sequence). The CDR3 here is CASSTGVNEQFF. In nucleotides, the CDR3 is TGTGCCAGTAGTACAGGGGTTAATGAGCAGTTCTTC.

V usage is TRBV29-1 and J usage is TRBJ2-7, with 9 nucleotides matching TRBD1. The CDR3 is made up of 15 amino acids. V lost 3 bases and J lost 5; bases outside the gene matches: 11. Looked up from germline, CDR1 is SQVTM and CDR2 is ANQGSEA. DNA for the CDR3: TGCAGCGTTGACTTGCCCCCGGGACAGGGTAACGAGCAGTACTTC. Protein: CSVDLPPGQGNEQYF.

The rearrangement joins TRBV19 to TRBJ2-7, with TRBD1 as a possible D gene (5 bases). V lost 4 bases and J 3 bases, leaving 13 bases between the germline ends. Germline V gene lookup returns CDR1 LNHDA and CDR2 SQIVND (reference sequence). The CDR3 runs 14 residues. DNA of the CDR3: TGTGCCAGTAGTAGGACACCAGCTTACTACGAGCAGTACTTC. It is translated as CASSRTPAYYEQYF.

The J gene is TRBJ2-3, the V gene TRBV27; D unresolved. Trimming removed 6 bases at V and 4 bases at J, with 11 bases between. The length of the CDR3 is 13 residues. Germline values: CDR1 MNHEY, CDR2 SMNVEV (reference sequence). This CDR3 reads CASSPHPPDTQYF. CDR3 in DNA: TGTGCCAGCAGCCCCCACCCACCAGATACGCAGTATTTT.

The rearrangement links TRBV7-2 to TRBJ2-1, with D perhaps assigned TRBD1 or TRBD2 (6 bases each). There are 15 residues in the CDR3. Germline-derived CDR1 and CDR2 are SGHTA and FQGNSA. V lost 2 bases, J lost 6 bases, and 14 bases lay in between. In nucleotides, the CDR3 is TGTGCCAGCAGCTTAACACAGGGAGGCCTCAATGAGCAGTTCTTC. Protein sequence: CASSLTQGGLNEQFF.

The chain has TRBV6-1 and TRBJ2-1; 8 positions match TRBD1. The V segment lost 2 bases and the J segment 7 bases; nucleotides outside the gene matches: 7. Germline V gene lookup returns CDR1 MNHNS and CDR2 SASEGT. The CDR3 is 15 residues long. The CDR3 reads CASSEWAGGGNEQFF. CDR3 sequence (DNA): TGTGCCAGCAGTGAATGGGCAGGGGGCGGGAATGAGCAGTTCTTC.

V and J are TRBV13 and TRBJ2-7; possible D gene TRBD2, 5 bases. V lost 5 bases and J lost 2, with 19 bases in between. The CDR3 has 16 amino acids. The germline V gene encodes CDR1 PRHDT and CDR2 FYEKMQ (reference sequence). CDR3 DNA sequence: TGTGCCAGCAGCCCCAAAAGCGGCAGACCAGCCTACGAGCAGTACTTC. It yields the protein CASSPKSGRPAYEQYF.

This clone was counted once. V gene TRBV7-9 combines with J gene TRBJ1-2; D possibly corresponds to TRBD1 (5 bases). Trimming cost V 5 bases and J 6 bases, with 19 bases left between them. The germline V gene encodes CDR1 SEHNR and CDR2 FQNEAQ (reference sequence). This CDR3 is built from 15 residues. As DNA, the CDR3 is TGTGCCAGCAGCCCCCAGGGACCGGACTCCCATGGCTACACCTTC. Amino acids: CASSPQGPDSHGYTF. Complete variable domain (other parts from reference TRBV7-9 and TRBJ1-2): DTGVSQNPRHKITKRGQNVTFRCDPISEHNRLYWYRQTLGQGPEFLTYFQNEAQLEKSRLLSDRFSAERPKGSFSTLEIQRTEQGDSAMYLCASSPQGPDSHGYTFGSGTRLTVV.

CDR3 in amino acids: CASSVASESTDTQYF. The CDR3 region has the DNA TGTGCCAGCAGCGTGGCTAGCGAGAGCACAGATACGCAGTATTTT. The gene calls are TRBV9 and TRBJ2-3; tentatively, D is TRBD2 (6 bases). The V end was cut by 2 bases, the J end by 0 bases, with 10 bases between. The germline V gene has CDR1 SGDLS and CDR2 YYNGEE. The CDR3 totals 15 residues.

The chain employs TRBV2 and TRBJ1-2; D call uncertain. Trimming left V 2 bases short and J 2 bases short, with 12 bases between. The CDR3 is 15 amino acids. CDR1 SNHLY and CDR2 FYNNEI come from the germline V gene. CDR3 sequence: CASSEQAGTNYGYTF. DNA for the CDR3: TGTGCCAGCAGTGAACAGGCAGGAACCAACTATGGCTACACCTTC.